This TCR beta chain was documented in a study of T-cell reconstitution after alpha-beta-depleted transplantation in children. Unique molecular identifiers were used in preparing the TCRbeta library. TCRdb reanalysed the PCR reads using MiXCR and keeps one entry per CDR3 protein. The sample includes roughly 100,000 distinct CDR3 sequences, 7% to 10% of them seen just once. After removal of 2 bases from V and 3 bases from J, the junction contained 2 bases not matched to a gene. CDR1 and CDR2 from the germline V gene are SEHNR and FQNEAQ (reference sequence). The CDR3 consists of 15 residues. The origin of this receptor is a human donor who donated a stem cell graft to a child with congenital amegakaryocytic thrombocytopenia. The specimen was PBMCs from the stem cell graft donor, collected from the stem cell graft. The rearrangement joins TRBV7-9 to TRBJ1-5, with 9 bases fitting TRBD1. The CDR3 DNA sequence: TGTGCCAGCAGCTTATACAGGGGGCTCAATCAGCCCCAGCATTTT. It encodes CASSLYRGLNQPQHF.